The source of this T cell receptor (beta chain) is a study of blood T cell repertoires in COVID-19 (dated by TCRdb to the early 2020s). As for the study more broadly: Samples covering the acute and convalescent phases of COVID-19 were provided by collaborators in the United States, Italy and Spain. The sample metadata nearly always contained a de-identified subject ID, COVID-19 status, age in years and sex. The dataset comprised deeply sampled blood TCRbeta repertoires from subjects exposed to, actively infected with, or recovered from COVID-19. Where available, HLA class I and class II types were obtained from metadata supplied by the sample provider rather than from assay-based typing. The material from the prospective study consisted of cDNA or gDNA derived from T cells, B-cell-depleted T cells, or PBMCs. The repertoires were released in a freely available public database intended as a resource for research on the immune response to SARS-CoV-2. Samples came from the ongoing ImmuneRACE study (first 160 participants) plus 1,254 subjects from 6 global collaborators.

Broad study findings and their caveats: Clinical and demographic metadata were provided uncurated, with the amount varying by source and participant.

TCRbeta CDR3 regions were amplified from genomic DNA using the immunoSEQ Assay, a bias-controlled multiplex PCR. As for how the authors treated the data: Within the assay, amplification of reference gene primers was used to estimate how many nucleated cells each sample contained. To quantify the absolute abundance of each unique TCRbeta CDR3 rearrangement, sequence reads were collapsed and filtered. For each sample, productive Simpson clonality was calculated as the square root of Simpson's diversity index over productive rearrangements. TCRdb carries this immuneACCESS record with in-frame sequences only. Its versions omit some clonotypes, under half of them owing to an unresolved V gene in the studies checked, with the rest unexplained. V and J calls and clone size come straight from that table; D and trimming were deduced from the DNA. The sample table shows roughly 480,000 clones, and 89% are seen once. Together, the top ten hold around 0.95% of the sample.

About this clone itself: Its antigen remains unidentified. No base qualities exist here, and no much larger clone lies one base off it.

In Seattle, one collaborating source enrolled patients while the infection was active and tracked those patients longitudinally over the course of disease. Each collaborating institution followed its own protocols to collect whole blood in K2EDTA tubes. For TCRbeta analysis, collaborators shipped samples in one of three forms: frozen whole blood, isolated PBMCs, or DNA extracted from either of those sample types. Spanning cysteine to phenylalanine, the CDR3 consists of 13 amino acids. Only the CDR3 DNA stays, 39 bases, in frame from base 1. V is reduced by 6 bases and J by 10 bases, leaving a spacing of 13 bases between them. The germline V gene sets CDR1 to MNHEY and CDR2 to SVGAGI.

The sample taken for sequencing was peripheral blood. The origin of this receptor is a man between 18 and 35 years old with COVID-19, enrolled during active disease. The sequence is built from TRBV6-5 and TRBJ1-6, with the D gene uncertain. CDR3 protein: CASSRTERSPLHF. The bases read TGTGCCAGCAGCCGAACAGAACGGTCACCCCTCCACTTT.